Given below is one T cell receptor beta chain in context. The antigen is not known. The sample originates from a study of T cell responses to AZD1222 COVID-19 vaccine. About the research overall: Whether given at about 4 or about 12 weeks, second doses were pooled.

Sequencing used immunoSEQ multiplex PCR; TCRdb keeps in-frame clones, though not all of them. The data contain around 160,000 clones, roughly nine tenths of them seen just once; the ten biggest clones take up 1.4%. The CDR3 runs to 15 residues. Trimming took 6 bases from V and 1 from J; bases not matched to a gene: 6. From germline, CDR1 is MNHEY and CDR2 SVGAGI. Study observations and caveats: Baseline serostatus was positive in only a handful of AZD1222 recipients. Spike-spanning, vaccine-associated CD4 TCRs were dominant at 160-218 and 743-854. Regions left unmutated in variants are reportedly the target of nearly half of spike-specific TCRs.

The J gene is TRBJ2-3, the V gene TRBV6-5, with 8 bases identical to TRBD2. Material: peripheral blood, obtained on day 0 of AZD1222 vaccination. The TCR originated in an adult in good health. The CDR3 DNA reads as TGTGCCAGCAGGGAGCGGGGGACCCGCACAGATACGCAGTATTTT. Protein product: CASRERGTRTDTQYF.